This T cell receptor (beta chain) was captured in a study of OX40 agonist ivuxolimab in advanced cancers. Looking at the study overall: Hepatocellular carcinoma, melanoma, renal cell or head and neck cancer was diagnosed in the dose-escalation patients. Partial responses were recorded for three patients, including one with hepatocellular carcinoma and two with cutaneous melanoma.

Profiled with immunoSEQ multiplex PCR; TCRdb holds only in-frame clones, not every one. The sample contains about 34,000 clones, about 90% of which appear only once. As for this clone: No antigen is known for it.

The study's findings and limits: Expanded peripheral T-cell antigen specificity went undetermined.

Germline assignment: CDR1 MNHEY and CDR2 SMNVEV (reference sequence). V was cut by 6 bases and J by 1 base, with 12 bases left in between. This CDR3 has 14 residues. The clonotype comes from an adult with an advanced solid tumor such as melanoma, head and neck, liver or kidney cancer. The material was CD4+ or CD8+ T cells sorted from blood, obtained in a trial of the OX40 agonist ivuxolimab. This sequence joins TRBV27 and TRBJ1-1; weak D call: TRBD1 (5 bases). DNA of the CDR3: TGTGCCAGCAGAGGGGACGGGCCGAACACTGAAGCTTTCTTT. Protein: CASRGDGPNTEAFF.